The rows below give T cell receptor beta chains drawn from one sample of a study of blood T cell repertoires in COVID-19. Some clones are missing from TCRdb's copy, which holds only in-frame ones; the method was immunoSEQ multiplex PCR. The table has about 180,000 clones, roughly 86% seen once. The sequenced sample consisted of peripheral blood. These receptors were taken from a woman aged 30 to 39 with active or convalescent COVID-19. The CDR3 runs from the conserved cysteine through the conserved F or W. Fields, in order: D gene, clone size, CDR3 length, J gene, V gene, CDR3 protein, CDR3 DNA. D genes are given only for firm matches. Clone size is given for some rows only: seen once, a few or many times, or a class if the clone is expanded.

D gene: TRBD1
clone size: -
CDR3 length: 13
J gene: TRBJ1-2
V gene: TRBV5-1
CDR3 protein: CASSRDSIYGYTF
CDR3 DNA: TGCGCCAGCAGCCGGGACAGCATCTATGGCTACACCTTC

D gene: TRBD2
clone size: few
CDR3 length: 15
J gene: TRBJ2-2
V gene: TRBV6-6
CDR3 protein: CASSKTSGGTGELFF
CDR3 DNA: TGTGCCAGCAGCAAGACTAGCGGGGGCACCGGGGAGCTGTTTTTT

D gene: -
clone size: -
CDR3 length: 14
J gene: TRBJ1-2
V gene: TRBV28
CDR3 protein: CASTIPGTTYGYTF
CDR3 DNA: TGTGCCAGCACCATTCCCGGGACAACCTATGGCTACACCTTC

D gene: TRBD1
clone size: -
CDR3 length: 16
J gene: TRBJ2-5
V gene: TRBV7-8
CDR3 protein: CASSSQGDRLWETQYF
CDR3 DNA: TGTGCCAGCAGCTCCCAGGGGGACAGGTTGTGGGAGACCCAGTACTTC

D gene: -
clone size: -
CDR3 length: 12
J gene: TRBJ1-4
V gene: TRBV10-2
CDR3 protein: CASTPGGEGLFF
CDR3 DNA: TGCGCCAGCACACCGGGAGGGGAGGGTCTGTTTTTT

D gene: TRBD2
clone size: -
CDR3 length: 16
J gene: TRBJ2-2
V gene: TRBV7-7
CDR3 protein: CASSLTLAGLGGELFF
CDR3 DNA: TGTGCTAGCAGCTTGACACTAGCGGGACTCGGCGGGGAGCTGTTTTTT

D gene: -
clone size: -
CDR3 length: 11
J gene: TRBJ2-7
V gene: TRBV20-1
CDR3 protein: CSARPDYEQYF
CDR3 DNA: TGCAGTGCTAGACCAGACTACGAGCAGTACTTC

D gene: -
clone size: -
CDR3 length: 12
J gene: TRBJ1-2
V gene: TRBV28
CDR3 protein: CASSRVRGGYTF
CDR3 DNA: TGTGCCAGCAGCCGTGTCCGGGGTGGCTACACCTTC

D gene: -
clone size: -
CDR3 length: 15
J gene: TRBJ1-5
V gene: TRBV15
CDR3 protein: CATSRDVGGDQPQHF
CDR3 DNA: TGTGCCACCAGCAGAGATGTGGGGGGGGATCAGCCCCAGCATTTT

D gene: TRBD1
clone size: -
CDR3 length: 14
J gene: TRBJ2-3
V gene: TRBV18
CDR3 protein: CASSQTGGADTQYF
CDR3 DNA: TGTGCCAGCTCCCAGACAGGGGGCGCCGATACGCAGTATTTT

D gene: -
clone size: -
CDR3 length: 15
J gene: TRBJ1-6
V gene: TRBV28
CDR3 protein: CASSLRAGPGSPLHF
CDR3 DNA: TGTGCCAGCAGCCTACGTGCGGGGCCGGGTTCACCCCTCCACTTT